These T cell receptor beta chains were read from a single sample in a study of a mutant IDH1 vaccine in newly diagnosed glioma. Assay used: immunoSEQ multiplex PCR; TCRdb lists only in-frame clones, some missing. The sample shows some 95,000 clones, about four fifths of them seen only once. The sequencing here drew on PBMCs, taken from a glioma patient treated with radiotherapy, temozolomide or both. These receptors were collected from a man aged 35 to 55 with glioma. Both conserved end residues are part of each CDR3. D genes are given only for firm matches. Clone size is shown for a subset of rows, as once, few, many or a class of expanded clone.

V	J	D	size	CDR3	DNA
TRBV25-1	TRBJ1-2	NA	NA	CASSKETGGRGYTF	TGTGCCAGCAGTAAGGAGACTGGGGGACGGGGCTACACCTTC
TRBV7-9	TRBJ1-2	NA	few	CASSLVAGRTNYGYTF	TGTGCCAGCAGCTTAGTAGCGGGACGGACTAACTATGGCTACACCTTC
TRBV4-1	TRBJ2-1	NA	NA	CASSLRGVIIYNEQFF	TGCGCCAGCAGCCTTCGTGGGGTTATTATCTACAATGAGCAGTTCTTC
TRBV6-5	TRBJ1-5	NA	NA	CASRTTQGRDQPQHF	TGTGCCAGCAGAACAACGCAGGGTCGGGATCAGCCCCAGCATTTT
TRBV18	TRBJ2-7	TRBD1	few	CASSRTGAYEQYF	TGTGCCAGCTCACGGACAGGGGCCTACGAGCAGTACTTC
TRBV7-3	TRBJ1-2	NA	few	CASSPSGRGGYTF	TGTGCCAGCAGCCCCTCAGGGCGGGGTGGCTACACCTTC
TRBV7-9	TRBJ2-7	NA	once	CASRWDNSYEQYF	TGTGCCAGCAGGTGGGACAACTCCTACGAGCAGTACTTC
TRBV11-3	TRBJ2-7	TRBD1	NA	CASSLGPGQFDEQYF	TGTGCCAGCAGCTTAGGCCCGGGACAGTTTGACGAGCAGTACTTC
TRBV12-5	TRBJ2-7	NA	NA	CASGLVPGYEQYF	TGTGCTAGTGGTTTGGTCCCGGGTTACGAGCAGTACTTC
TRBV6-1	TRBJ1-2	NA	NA	CASSEAPGVGYTF	TGTGCCAGCAGTGAAGCGCCAGGGGTCGGCTACACCTTC
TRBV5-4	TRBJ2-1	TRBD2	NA	CASSLDAGGYNEQFF	TGTGCCAGCAGCTTGGATGCGGGAGGGTACAATGAGCAGTTCTTC
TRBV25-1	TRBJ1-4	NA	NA	CASSEASGREKLFF	TGTGCCAGCAGTGAAGCCAGCGGAAGGGAAAAACTGTTTTTT
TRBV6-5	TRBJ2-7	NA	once	CASSYSSRLSYEQYF	TGTGCCAGCAGTTACTCCTCTAGACTATCCTACGAGCAGTACTTC
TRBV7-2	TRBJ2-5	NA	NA	CASSLALRWETQYF	TGTGCCAGCAGCTTAGCACTCCGTTGGGAGACCCAGTACTTC
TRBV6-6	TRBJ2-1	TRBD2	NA	CASATSGSNEQFF	TGTGCCAGCGCGACTAGCGGGAGCAATGAGCAGTTCTTC
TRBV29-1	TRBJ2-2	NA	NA	CSAGRDFTGELFF	TGCAGCGCAGGCAGGGATTTCACCGGGGAGCTGTTTTTT
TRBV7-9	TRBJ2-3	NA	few	CASSPTGGDDTQYF	TGTGCCAGCAGCCCCACCGGAGGGGACGATACGCAGTATTTT
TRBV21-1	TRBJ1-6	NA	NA	CASSLPGGCKSLRHNSPLHF	TGTGCCAGCAGCCTTCCTGGAGGTTGTAAGTCCTTGCGCCATAATTCACCCCTCCACTTT
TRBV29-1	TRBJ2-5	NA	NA	CSVDVGGGRETQYF	TGCAGCGTTGATGTCGGGGGTGGGAGAGAGACCCAGTACTTC
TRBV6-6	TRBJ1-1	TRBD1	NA	CASSLLRGQVNTEAFF	TGTGCCAGCAGCCTTCTCCGGGGACAGGTGAACACTGAAGCTTTCTTT
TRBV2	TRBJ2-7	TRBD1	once	CASRGTGGYEQYF	TGTGCCAGCAGGGGGACAGGGGGGTACGAGCAGTACTTC
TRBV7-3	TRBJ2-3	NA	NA	CASSLNHSTDTQYF	TGTGCCAGCAGCTTAAACCACAGCACAGATACGCAGTATTTT
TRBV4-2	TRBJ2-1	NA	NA	CASSQGQRRDNEQFF	TGTGCCAGCAGCCAAGGCCAGCGACGTGACAATGAGCAGTTCTTC
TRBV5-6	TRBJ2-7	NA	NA	CASSLGDSTNEQYF	TGTGCCAGCAGCTTGGGTGACAGTACAAACGAGCAGTACTTC
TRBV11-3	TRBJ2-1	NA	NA	CASSSPPGNEQFF	TGTGCCAGCAGCTCCCCCCCAGGCAATGAGCAGTTCTTC
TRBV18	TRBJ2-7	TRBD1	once	CASSLRTGLYEQYF	TGTGCCAGCTCACTAAGGACAGGGCTCTACGAGCAGTACTTC
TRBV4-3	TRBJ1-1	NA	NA	CASSSQAGTPNTEAFF	TGCGCCAGCAGCTCTCAAGCCGGGACACCGAACACTGAAGCTTTCTTT
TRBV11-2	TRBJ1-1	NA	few	CASSLIGLGGVNTEAFF	TGTGCCAGCAGCTTAATAGGGCTGGGGGGGGTGAACACTGAAGCTTTCTTT